This is a list of T cell receptor beta chains from one sample in a study of blood T cell repertoires in COVID-19. Libraries were prepared by immunoSEQ multiplex PCR; TCRdb keeps only in-frame clonotypes and omits some of them. In the table there are 180,000 or so clones, about 87% of which are singletons. The source material was peripheral blood. The receptor source for this set is a man between 40 and 49 years old with active or convalescent COVID-19. The conserved cysteine and the conserved F or W are not part of the CDR3 here. The order of the fields is J gene, V gene, D gene, CDR3 protein. The D gene is left open where the match is weak.

TRBJ1-2	TRBV12-2	NA	ASHLDRGLANYGYT
TRBJ1-4	TRBV5-6	NA	ASSTQRVPQPNHNEKLF
TRBJ2-7	TRBV28	TRBD1	ASSLSTGGVRSYEQY
TRBJ2-4	TRBV30	NA	AWSGPGNSQHPPGDIQY
TRBJ1-2	TRBV12-3/TRBV12-4	NA	ASRVLQGGYT
TRBJ1-4	TRBV5-6	TRBD1	ASSRGTGNEKLF
TRBJ2-1	TRBV11-3	TRBD1	ASSLDPGQGHNEQF
TRBJ1-1	TRBV27	NA	ASSFGGLGTEAF
TRBJ2-1	TRBV9	TRBD2	ASSALAASYNEQF
TRBJ2-1	TRBV28	TRBD1	ASSPSGTGSVGVQF